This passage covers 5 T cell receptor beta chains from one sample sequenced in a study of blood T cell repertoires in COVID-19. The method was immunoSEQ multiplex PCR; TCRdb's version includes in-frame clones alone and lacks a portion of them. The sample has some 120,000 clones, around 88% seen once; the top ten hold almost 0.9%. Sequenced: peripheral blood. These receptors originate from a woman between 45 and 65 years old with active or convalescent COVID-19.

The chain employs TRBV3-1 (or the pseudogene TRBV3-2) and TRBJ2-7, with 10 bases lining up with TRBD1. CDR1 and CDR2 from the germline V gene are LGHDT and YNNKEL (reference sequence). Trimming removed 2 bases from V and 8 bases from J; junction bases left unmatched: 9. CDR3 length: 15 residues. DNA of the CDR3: TGTGCCAGCAGCCAAATGACAGGGGGCGCGATGAAGCAGTACTTC. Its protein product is CASSQMTGGAMKQYF.

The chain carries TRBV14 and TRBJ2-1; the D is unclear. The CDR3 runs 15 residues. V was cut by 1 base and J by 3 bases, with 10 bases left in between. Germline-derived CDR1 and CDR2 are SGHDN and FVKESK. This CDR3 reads CASSQGAGSYNEQFF. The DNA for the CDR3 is TGTGCCAGCAGCCAAGGAGCAGGCAGCTACAATGAGCAGTTCTTC.

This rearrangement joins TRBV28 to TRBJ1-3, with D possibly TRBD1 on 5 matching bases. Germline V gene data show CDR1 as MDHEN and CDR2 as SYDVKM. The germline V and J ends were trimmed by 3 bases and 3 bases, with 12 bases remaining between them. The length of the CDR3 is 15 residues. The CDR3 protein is CASSLGGEGGNTIYF. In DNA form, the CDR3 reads TGTGCCAGCAGTTTGGGAGGGGAAGGTGGAAACACCATATATTTT.

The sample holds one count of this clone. The CDR3 here is CASSEWDRGAYEQYF. For the CDR3, the DNA is TGTGCCAGCAGTGAGTGGGACAGGGGGGCCTACGAGCAGTACTTC. The chain is built from TRBV6-1 and TRBJ2-7, with 11 bases matching TRBD1. CDR3 length: 15 residues. V dropped 3 bases and J dropped 2; count of bases not matched to a gene: 3. Germline CDR1 is MNHNS and CDR2 is SASEGT.

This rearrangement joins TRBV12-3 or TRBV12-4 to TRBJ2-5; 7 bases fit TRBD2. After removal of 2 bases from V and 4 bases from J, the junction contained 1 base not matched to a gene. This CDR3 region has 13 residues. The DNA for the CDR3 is TGTGCCAGCAGTTTATGGGAGGGAGAGACCCAGTACTTC. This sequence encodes CASSLWEGETQYF.